The 24 T cell receptor beta chains below were found in one sample sequenced in a study of circulating CD8 cells and anti-PD-1 response in melanoma. Live CD3+CD8+TCRalphabeta+ cells were sorted into four subsets by PD-1 and/or TIGIT. The QIAseq Immune Repertoire TCR panel built the libraries from roughly 16 ng of total RNA. TCRdb used MiXCR to reprocess the reads, holding one entry per CDR3 protein. The data show about 260 distinct CDR3 sequences, with roughly 8.8% seen just once and roughly 45% held by the top ten. The sample here was CD8+ T cells from PBMCs, taken at baseline or after one month of anti-PD-1 therapy (not recorded which). The receptors were sampled from a human donor with melanoma.

Sample share makes this clonotype large. This rearrangement joins TRBV29-1 to TRBJ2-7; 7 positions agree with TRBD1. Germline V lookup: CDR1 SQVTM, CDR2 ANQGSEA. This CDR3 spans 16 amino acids. Trimming took 2 bases from V and 3 from J; bases not matched to a gene: 13. As DNA, the CDR3 is TGCAGCGTTGAAAGTCCAGGGACAGACCCTGGCTACGAGCAGTACTTC. This encodes CSVESPGTDPGYEQYF.

This clonotype is large within its sample. The chain joins TRBV28 to TRBJ2-1, with D perhaps matching TRBD1 (6 bases). This CDR3 is built from 18 residues. Germline values: CDR1 MDHEN, CDR2 SYDVKM. V lost 5 bases and J 0 bases, leaving 20 bases between the germline ends. The CDR3 region is CASSIPFRDTLSYNEQFF. The CDR3 coding sequence is TGTGCCAGCAGTATCCCGTTTCGGGACACTCTCTCCTACAATGAGCAGTTCTTC.

This clonotype is deemed large. This chain links TRBV29-1 with TRBJ2-7; maybe TRBD1 (6 bases). Trimming removed 5 bases from V and 3 bases from J, with 11 bases in between. Germline values: CDR1 SQVTM, CDR2 ANQGSEA. The CDR3 covers 12 residues. The CDR3 region is CSVRTAYYEQYF. Written as DNA, the CDR3 is TGCAGCGTTAGGACAGCATACTACGAGCAGTACTTC.

This clonotype is large (0.1 to 1%). This chain uses TRBV28 with TRBJ2-5; 9 positions agree with TRBD1. With V trimmed by 5 bases and J by 1 base, 17 bases remained unmatched. This CDR3 spans 19 amino acids. Per germline, CDR1 MDHEN and CDR2 SYDVKM. In nucleotides, the CDR3 is TGTGCCAGCAGTCCCGGACAGGGGATGGAGGGCTCTGTCCAAGAGACCCAGTACTTC. Amino acids: CASSPGQGMEGSVQETQYF.

This clonotype is deemed large. The chain carries TRBV7-3 and TRBJ2-2; D is uncertain. Germline CDR1 reads SGHTA; CDR2 reads FQGTGA. The length of the CDR3 is 14 residues. V was trimmed by 6 bases and J by 3 bases, leaving 11 bases between them. Here the CDR3 DNA reads TGTGCCAGCAGTGTTGGTCAGCACACCGGGGAGCTGTTTTTT. This translates into CASSVGQHTGELFF.

This clonotype is hyperexpanded (1% or more) by share. V usage is TRBV28 and J usage is TRBJ2-2; D is perhaps TRBD2 (6 bases). Germline assignment: CDR1 MDHEN and CDR2 SYDVKM. V was cut by 3 bases and J by 5 bases, with 7 bases left in between. The CDR3 contains 13 residues. The chain's CDR3 is CASSFRGTGELFF. In DNA form, the CDR3 reads TGTGCCAGCAGTTTCCGGGGGACCGGGGAGCTGTTTTTT.

In this sample, this clonotype is medium-sized. The CDR3 loop reads CASRGLAGNTGELFF. The CDR3 DNA sequence: TGTGCCAGCAGGGGACTAGCGGGAAACACCGGGGAGCTGTTTTTT. The chain employs TRBV28 and TRBJ2-2, with TRBD2 identical over 13 bases. Germline V lookup: CDR1 MDHEN, CDR2 SYDVKM. The CDR3 runs 15 residues. After removal of 6 bases from V and 2 bases from J, the junction contained 0 bases not matched to a gene.

By frequency in the sample, this clonotype is medium-sized. The chain has TRBV11-2 and TRBJ2-7; possibly TRBD1 for D (6 bases). V was clipped by 6 bases and J by 3 bases, with 15 bases between them. Germline assignment: CDR1 SGHAT and CDR2 FQNNGV. The length of the CDR3 is 14 residues. CDR3 in amino acids: CASRDPGQDYEQYF. For the CDR3, the DNA is TGTGCCAGCAGAGATCCGGGACAAGACTACGAGCAGTACTTC.

In its sample, this clonotype is large. CDR3 region: CASSPPVGTGVFQETQYF. In DNA form, the CDR3 reads TGTGCCAGCTCACCACCAGTCGGGACCGGGGTCTTTCAAGAGACCCAGTACTTC. The gene calls are TRBV18 and TRBJ2-5; TRBD1 or TRBD2 may be the D gene (5 bases each). In germline, CDR1 is KGHSH, CDR2 LQKENI. The CDR3 contains 18 residues. V lost 0 bases and J lost 2, with 19 bases in between. The variable domain in full, completed from reference TRBV18 and TRBJ2-5, reads NAGVMQNPRHLVRRRGQEARLRCSPMKGHSHVYWYRQLPEEGLKFMVYLQKENIIDESGMPKERFSAEFPKEGPSILRIQQVVRGDSAAYFCASSPPVGTGVFQETQYFGPGTRLLVL.

Judged by abundance, this clonotype is large. The rearrangement links TRBV27 to TRBJ2-7; weak D call: TRBD1 (6 bases). CDR3 length equals 15 residues. Per germline, CDR1 MNHEY and CDR2 SMNVEV (reference sequence). Between the trimmed V and J ends, which lost 6 bases and 0 bases, there was a span of 15 bases. This CDR3 is CASSPGQLSSYEQYF. As DNA, the CDR3 is TGTGCCAGCAGCCCCGGACAGCTCAGCTCCTACGAGCAGTACTTC.

By share, this clonotype counts as large. The rearrangement links TRBV2 to TRBJ2-2; D not certain. The CDR3 covers 20 residues. Germline CDR1 SNHLY, CDR2 FYNNEI. V shed 2 bases and J shed 0 bases, with 22 bases lying between them. The CDR3, as DNA: TGTGCCAGCAGTGAATGGAGTCAAGCGCGTGTCAAAGCGAACACCGGGGAGCTGTTTTTT. This translates into CASSEWSQARVKANTGELFF. The full variable domain, rest sourced from reference TRBV2 and TRBJ2-2, is EPEVTQTPSHQVTQMGQEVILRCVPISNHLYFYWYRQILGQKVEFLVSFYNNEISEKSEIFDDQFSVERPDGSNFTLKIRSTKLEDSAMYFCASSEWSQARVKANTGELFFGEGSRLTVL.

The chain employs TRBV2 and TRBJ2-7; no reliable D call. Germline V gives CDR1 SNHLY, CDR2 FYNNEI. Trimming removed 7 bases at V and 1 base at J, with 14 bases between. The CDR3 length is 14 residues. CDR3 sequence reads: CASIDQSMSYEQYF. The DNA of the CDR3 is TGTGCCAGCATTGACCAGTCCATGTCCTACGAGCAGTACTTC.

Sample share makes this clonotype large. This chain uses TRBV2 with TRBJ2-1, with a weak D call TRBD2 (5 bases). Germline V gene data show CDR1 as SNHLY and CDR2 as FYNNEI. The CDR3 is made up of 13 amino acids. Trimming took 5 bases from V and 5 from J, leaving 10 bases between them. The CDR3 here is CASSSGLNNEQFF. CDR3 coding DNA: TGTGCCAGCAGTTCTGGACTTAACAATGAGCAGTTCTTC.

Within the sample, this clonotype is large. V is TRBV28 and J is TRBJ2-7; 7 bases map to TRBD1. Trimming at V came to 7 bases and at J to 3 bases, leaving 6 bases not matched to a gene. The CDR3 extends over 13 amino acids. The germline V gene encodes CDR1 MDHEN and CDR2 SYDVKM. The CDR3 region has the DNA TGTGCCAGCACGAGACAGGGAGACTACGAGCAGTACTTC. It codes for CASTRQGDYEQYF.

This clonotype was seen once. The rearrangement links TRBV7-2 to TRBJ2-7, with D perhaps matching TRBD2 (6 bases). The germline V gene has CDR1 SGHTA and CDR2 FQGNSA. Trimming took 5 bases from V and 9 from J, leaving 23 bases between them. This CDR3 has 15 amino acids. The CDR3 protein is CASSQDYRLGGGQYF. CDR3 coding DNA: TGTGCCAGCAGCCAGGACTACAGACTAGGAGGCGGGCAGTACTTC.

The chain recombines TRBV5-5 with TRBJ2-5; D unresolved. This CDR3 is 12 amino acids long. Germline CDR1 reads SGHKS; CDR2 reads YYEKEE (reference sequence). Deletions cut 4 bases from V and 3 bases from J, with 7 bases between. The CDR3 sequence: CASSTEEETQYF. DNA for the CDR3: TGTGCCAGCAGCACCGAGGAAGAGACCCAGTACTTC.

This clonotype counts as large. The V and J genes are TRBV24-1 and TRBJ2-3, with 10 bases aligning to TRBD1. The CDR3 has 16 residues. Germline CDR1 is KGHDR and CDR2 is SFDVKD. The V segment lost 4 bases and the J segment 5 bases; nucleotides outside the gene matches: 8. The CDR3 spells CATSETGQGEIDTQYF. CDR3 coding DNA: TGTGCCACCAGTGAGACCGGACAGGGGGAGATAGATACGCAGTATTTT.

This clonotype ranks as large. The genes are TRBV2 and TRBJ1-4; 7 bases fit TRBD1. Germline V gives CDR1 SNHLY, CDR2 FYNNEI. This CDR3 has 15 amino acids. Unmatched junction bases numbered 6, after V lost 2 bases and J lost 6 bases. CDR3 residues: CASSEPTGFDEKLFF. DNA of the CDR3: TGTGCCAGCAGTGAACCGACAGGGTTTGATGAAAAACTGTTTTTT.

This chain links TRBV29-1 with TRBJ2-1, with 9 bases that match TRBD2. This CDR3 has 14 amino acids. Germline loops: CDR1 SQVTM, CDR2 ANQGSEA. V trimming: 3 bases; J trimming: 7 bases; junction bases outside the gene matches: 7. As DNA, the CDR3 is TGCAGCGTTGATTTTAGCGGGAGTGGAAATGAGCAGTTCTTC. This sequence encodes CSVDFSGSGNEQFF.

This clonotype ranks as large. The chain couples TRBV20-1 to TRBJ2-7, with 15 bases lining up with TRBD2. J was trimmed by 1 base and V by 0 bases; bases with no gene match: 19. The CDR3 loop spans 22 amino acids. The germline CDR1 and CDR2 sequences are DFQATT and SNEGSKA (reference sequence). The CDR3 reads CSARDQDALPGLAGGKSYEQYF. CDR3 nucleotides: TGCAGTGCTAGAGATCAAGATGCTCTTCCGGGACTAGCGGGAGGAAAATCCTACGAGCAGTACTTC.

Sample share makes this clonotype hyperexpanded. V usage is TRBV7-3 and J usage is TRBJ2-2; D is perhaps TRBD2 (6 bases). V lost 5 bases, J lost 4 bases, and 14 bases lay in between. CDR1 is SGHTA, CDR2 FQGTGA, per germline. This CDR3 spans 15 amino acids. The CDR3 reads CASSRLARGTGELFF. DNA of the CDR3: TGTGCCAGCAGCCGGCTAGCGAGAGGCACCGGGGAGCTGTTTTTT.

In its sample, this clonotype is large (0.1 to 1%). The genes are TRBV2 and TRBJ2-1; 10 positions match TRBD2. The ends lost 6 bases at V and 4 bases at J; junction bases unmatched: 6. This CDR3 has 15 residues. The germline V gene has CDR1 SNHLY and CDR2 FYNNEI. CDR3 nucleotide sequence: TGTGCCAGCAGCACCGGGACTAGCGTTTACAATGAGCAGTTCTTC. Residues: CASSTGTSVYNEQFF. The complete variable domain, with remaining parts taken from reference TRBV2 and TRBJ2-1, reads EPEVTQTPSHQVTQMGQEVILRCVPISNHLYFYWYRQILGQKVEFLVSFYNNEISEKSEIFDDQFSVERPDGSNFTLKIRSTKLEDSAMYFCASSTGTSVYNEQFFGPGTRLTVL.

By frequency in the sample, this clonotype is large (0.1 to 1%). The chain employs TRBV11-2 and TRBJ2-2, with 8 bases aligning to TRBD2. V gave up 0 bases and J gave up 7 bases; unmatched junction bases: 4. Germline-derived CDR1 and CDR2 are SGHAT and FQNNGV. The CDR3 has 15 amino acids. The CDR3 DNA follows: TGTGCCAGCAGCTTAGACCCGGGGGGGATCGGGGAGCTGTTTTTT. Protein: CASSLDPGGIGELFF.

By frequency in the sample, this clonotype is medium-sized. A junction end diverges from the germline sequence, so it may reflect a read error. The chain is built from TRBV29-1 and TRBJ2-1; 9 bases map to TRBD1. The CDR3 spans 21 residues. Germline V CDR1 and CDR2: SQVTM, ANQGSEA. The CDR3 sequence: CSVEGPLQGARSGLSYNEQFF. CDR3 nucleotides: TGCAGTGTTGAAGGTCCGCTACAGGGGGCGCGTAGCGGCCTCTCCTACAATGAGCAGTTCTTC.